Reported below is one TCR beta chain. Methods used by the authors: Estimation of nucleated cell counts relied on the amplification of reference gene primers. The method was immunoSEQ multiplex PCR; TCRdb's version includes in-frame clones alone and lacks a portion of them. The V and J calls and clone size come from that table; D and trimming were worked out from the DNA. The sample holds around 140,000 clones, about four fifths seen once. This specimen belongs to a study of blood T cell repertoires in COVID-19. Across the whole study: Samples representing acute and convalescent COVID-19 were sourced from the United States, Italy and Spain. T cells, B-cell-depleted T cells, or PBMCs provided the cDNA or gDNA that served as material.

The CDR3 has 12 residues. Trimming removed 3 bases from V and 4 bases from J, with 7 bases in between. Germline-derived CDR1 and CDR2 are SEHNR and FQNEAQ (reference sequence). The chain is built from TRBV7-9 and TRBJ2-7; possible D gene TRBD2, 5 bases. The material sequenced was peripheral blood. This receptor was identified in a man in his 70s who had recovered from COVID-19. CDR3 nucleotide sequence: TGTGCCAGCAGCTTGGAGCGGTACGAGCAGTACTTC. This gives the protein CASSLERYEQYF.